Below are 30 T cell receptor beta chains sequenced from a single sample in a study of graft-versus-host responses after intestinal transplantation. TCRdb's copy holds only in-frame clones and misses some; the assay was immunoSEQ multiplex PCR. The sample comprises some 1,700 clones, 60% to 80% of which are singletons, and 7% to 8.5% rests with the top ten. Plated together were roughly 200,000 CFSE-labeled responder cells and roughly 200,000 irradiated, violet-dye-labeled stimulator cells. Sequenced here: alloreactive CD8+ T cells from a mixed lymphocyte reaction culture, sampled before transplantation. Subset: CFSE-low proliferating T cells sorted from roughly six-day pre-transplant mixed lymphocyte reaction (GvH or HvG direction). These receptors all stem from a human patient who was an organ donor for intestinal transplantation.

This clone was seen just once. This chain connects TRBV27 to TRBJ2-2, with D perhaps TRBD2 (5 bases). The germline V and J ends were trimmed by 7 bases and 5 bases, with 11 bases remaining between them. This CDR3 has 13 residues. Germline values: CDR1 MNHEY, CDR2 SMNVEV (reference sequence). CDR3 nucleotides: TGTGCCAGCACTATGGGAGTAACCGGGGAGCTGTTTTTT. Residues: CASTMGVTGELFF.

This chain connects TRBV27 to TRBJ1-2; D gene unclear. The CDR3 contains 13 residues. CDR1 is MNHEY, CDR2 SMNVEV, per germline (reference sequence). Between the trimmed V and J ends, which lost 9 bases and 2 bases, there was a span of 13 bases. CDR3: CASYGPENYGYTF. The CDR3 DNA reads as TGTGCCAGTTACGGACCCGAAAACTATGGCTACACCTTC.

The CDR3 DNA sequence: TGCAGCGTTGAACGGGCTAGCGGGGGGTTCACCGGGGAGCTGTTTTTT. Amino acid sequence: CSVERASGGFTGELFF. The chain couples TRBV29-1 to TRBJ2-2; 11 positions agree with TRBD2. V shed 2 bases and J 4 bases; nucleotides not matched to a gene: 6. CDR3 length: 16 residues. CDR1 is SQVTM and CDR2 is ANQGSEA in the germline V gene.

This chain connects TRBV28 to TRBJ2-7, with D possibly matching TRBD2 (6 bases). The CDR3 length is 13 residues. The V gene lost 3 bases and the J gene lost 4 bases, with 10 bases spanning the gap. Germline loops: CDR1 MDHEN, CDR2 SYDVKM. The CDR3 loop is CASSFSAGYEQYF. The CDR3 nucleotides read TGTGCCAGCAGTTTTAGTGCGGGGTACGAGCAGTACTTC.

The chain recombines TRBV27 with TRBJ1-2; D gene unclear. V dropped 8 bases and J dropped 0 bases, with 10 bases sitting between them. There are 13 residues in the CDR3. The germline CDR1 and CDR2 sequences are MNHEY and SMNVEV (reference sequence). The CDR3 coding sequence is TGTGCCAGCTCCTGGACCGCTAACTATGGCTACACCTTC. Translating it yields CASSWTANYGYTF.

The chain links TRBV6-1 to TRBJ2-7; D may be TRBD2 (5 bases). The V gene lost 3 bases and the J gene lost 4 bases, with 7 bases spanning the gap. CDR1 and CDR2 from the germline V gene are MNHNS and SASEGT. This CDR3 region has 12 residues. The CDR3: CASSDWTYEQYF. DNA for the CDR3: TGTGCCAGCAGTGACTGGACTTACGAGCAGTACTTC.

Turning to this clone: This same CDR3 is encoded by further DNA sequences in the sample. J is TRBJ2-5 and V is TRBV13, with D unresolved. Trimming stripped 9 bases from V and 5 bases from J, with 16 bases between. The CDR3 is 13 residues long. Germline V CDR1 and CDR2: PRHDT, FYEKMQ (reference sequence). The CDR3 loop is CASSPQGLETQYF. DNA of the CDR3: TGTGCCAGTAGCCCCCAAGGCCTGGAGACCCAGTACTTC.

The CDR3 is CASSPSSDGETQYF. DNA of the CDR3: TGTGCCAGCAGCCCCTCGAGCGACGGAGAGACCCAGTACTTC. J is TRBJ2-5 and V is TRBV7-9; D call uncertain. V shed 5 bases and J shed 4 bases, with 14 bases lying between them. Germline CDR1 is SEHNR and CDR2 is FQNEAQ (reference sequence). This CDR3 has 14 residues. The whole variable domain, filled in from reference TRBV7-9 and TRBJ2-5, reads DTGVSQNPRHKITKRGQNVTFRCDPISEHNRLYWYRQTLGQGPEFLTYFQNEAQLEKSRLLSDRFSAERPKGSFSTLEIQRTEQGDSAMYLCASSPSSDGETQYFGPGTRLLVL.

The chain recombines TRBV19 with TRBJ2-2; D is ambiguous. The germline V gene encodes CDR1 LNHDA and CDR2 SQIVND (reference sequence). The V end was cut by 1 base, the J end by 5 bases, with 11 bases between. The CDR3 is 15 amino acids. DNA of the CDR3: TGTGCCAGTAGTATAGCTACGCTTGGGACCGGGGAGCTGTTTTTT. It encodes CASSIATLGTGELFF.

This chain joins TRBV2 and TRBJ2-2; D gene unclear. The CDR3 is 16 amino acids. Germline V gives CDR1 SNHLY, CDR2 FYNNEI. Trimming removed 2 bases at V and 2 bases at J, with 12 bases between. The CDR3 here is CASSELQSSNTGELFF. The CDR3 nucleotides read TGTGCCAGCAGTGAATTGCAGTCTTCTAACACCGGGGAGCTGTTTTTT.

The gene calls are TRBV4-1 and TRBJ1-1; D perhaps matches TRBD1 (5 bases). This CDR3 is built from 15 residues. CDR1 and CDR2 from the germline V gene are MGHRA and YSYEKL. With 4 bases removed from V and 0 bases from J, the gap between germline ends came to 12 bases. The CDR3 DNA reads TGCGCCAGCAGCCTGGGGGAGGGATTGAACACTGAAGCTTTCTTT. Translated: CASSLGEGLNTEAFF.

The genes are TRBV5-1 and TRBJ2-7; D is unresolved. CDR1 is SGHRS and CDR2 is YFSETQ in the germline V gene. V dropped 4 bases and J dropped 2 bases, with 10 bases sitting between them. The CDR3 covers 13 residues. The CDR3 nucleotides read TGCGCCAGCAGCGATAGCCTTACCTACGAGCAGTACTTC. Translating it yields CASSDSLTYEQYF.

The chain uses TRBV27 and TRBJ2-7, with 8 nucleotides matching TRBD1. This CDR3 contains 14 residues. Germline V gives CDR1 MNHEY, CDR2 SMNVEV (reference sequence). The ends lost 4 bases at V and 3 bases at J; junction bases unmatched: 5. This chain's CDR3 is CASSSRDRYYEQYF. The CDR3 DNA reads TGTGCCAGCAGTTCCCGGGACAGGTACTACGAGCAGTACTTC.

Judged by abundance, this clone is hyperexpanded. The chain is built from TRBV2 and TRBJ1-1; D ambiguous. The CDR3 is made up of 15 amino acids. Per the germline V gene, CDR1 is SNHLY and CDR2 is FYNNEI. V was clipped by 7 bases and J by 1 base, with 16 bases between them. The CDR3 region has the DNA TGTGCCAGCAAGGCGCCCCCCGATCAGAACACTGAAGCTTTCTTT. It codes for CASKAPPDQNTEAFF.

V usage is TRBV11-1 and J usage is TRBJ2-7; D uncertain. Germline V lookup: CDR1 SGHAT, CDR2 FQDESV (reference sequence). V dropped 0 bases and J dropped 6 bases, with 9 bases sitting between them. This CDR3 has 13 amino acids. The CDR3 DNA sequence: TGTGCCAGCAGCTTAGCGGAGCAGACCGAGCAGTACTTC. Translated, it gives CASSLAEQTEQYF.

This chain joins TRBV27 and TRBJ1-2; 10 bases line up with TRBD1. Germline assignment: CDR1 MNHEY and CDR2 SMNVEV (reference sequence). CDR3 size: 15 residues. The trim removed 2 bases at V and 3 bases at J, leaving 3 bases unmatched. CDR3 nucleotides: TGTGCCAGCAGTTTAGCCGGGACAGGGGACTATGGCTACACCTTC. Its translation: CASSLAGTGDYGYTF.

The J gene is TRBJ1-1, the V gene TRBV27; D is unclear. The CDR3 length is 15 residues. Trimming cost V 7 bases and J 1 base, with 16 bases left between them. The germline CDR1 and CDR2 sequences are MNHEY and SMNVEV (reference sequence). The CDR3 reads CASNTLFQENTEAFF. DNA of the CDR3: TGTGCCAGCAACACCCTATTCCAGGAGAACACTGAAGCTTTCTTT.

The chain has TRBV18 and TRBJ1-2, with 9 bases lining up with TRBD1. This CDR3 is 17 amino acids long. Germline values: CDR1 KGHSH, CDR2 LQKENI. Losses at the gene ends were 9 bases for V and 4 bases for J; bases not matched to a gene: 18. CDR3 DNA sequence: TGTGCCAGTTCCGGGACAGGGTTTAAATCTCCGAGCTATGGCTACACCTTC. As protein: CASSGTGFKSPSYGYTF.

This clone was counted only a few times. The V and J genes are TRBV5-4 and TRBJ1-5; D perhaps matches TRBD1 (6 bases). From germline, CDR1 is SGHNT and CDR2 YYREEE (reference sequence). The CDR3 loop spans 16 amino acids. Trimming cost V 7 bases and J 3 bases, with 20 bases left between them. The CDR3 coding sequence is TGTGCCAGCGCCTACTCCAGGGGACGCGACAATCAGCCCCAGCATTTT. Amino acids: CASAYSRGRDNQPQHF. Full variable domain (remainder filled in from reference TRBV5-4 and TRBJ1-5): ETGVTQSPTHLIKTRGQQVTLRCSSQSGHNTVSWYQQALGQGPQFIFQYYREEENGRGNFPPRFSGLQFPNYSSELNVNALELDDSALYLCASAYSRGRDNQPQHFGDGTRLSIL.

This clone was recorded only once. This chain uses TRBV27 with TRBJ2-5; 8 bases fit TRBD1. Germline lookup yields CDR1 MNHEY and CDR2 SMNVEV (reference sequence). With V trimmed by 1 base and J by 3 bases, 1 base remained unmatched. The CDR3 contains 14 residues. The CDR3 sequence is CASSLLDREETQYF. CDR3 sequence (DNA): TGTGCCAGCAGTTTATTGGACAGGGAAGAGACCCAGTACTTC.

The chain couples TRBV15 to TRBJ1-2; D uncertain. Trimming took 4 bases from V and 4 from J, leaving 22 bases between them. The CDR3 runs 17 residues. Germline-derived CDR1 and CDR2 are LNHNV and YYDKDF (reference sequence). In nucleotides, the CDR3 is TGTGCCACCAGCATTCACGGACGGTGTGGAAAGACCTATGGCTACACCTTC. Translating it yields CATSIHGRCGKTYGYTF.

The chain has TRBV28 and TRBJ2-3, with TRBD1 identical over 12 bases. The CDR3 length is 15 residues. Germline loops: CDR1 MDHEN, CDR2 SYDVKM. J gave up 5 bases and V 5 bases, and 5 bases lay outside the gene matches. The CDR3 DNA follows: TGTGCCAGCAGTACCGGGACAGGGGGCTTAGATACGCAGTATTTT. Protein sequence: CASSTGTGGLDTQYF.

The chain carries TRBV7-8 and TRBJ1-1; D not resolved. V shed 7 bases and J shed 0 bases, with 9 bases lying between them. The CDR3 loop spans 13 amino acids. Germline assignment: CDR1 SGHVS and CDR2 FQNEAQ. The CDR3 here is CASTLEVNTEAFF. The CDR3 DNA follows: TGTGCCAGCACGTTGGAGGTGAACACTGAAGCTTTCTTT.

This chain connects TRBV29-1 to TRBJ2-2; D unresolved. From germline, CDR1 is SQVTM and CDR2 ANQGSEA. Trimming removed 3 bases from V and 6 bases from J, with 11 bases in between. The CDR3 covers 13 residues. The CDR3 spells CSVDPEGSGELFF. DNA for the CDR3: TGCAGCGTTGATCCAGAAGGTTCCGGGGAGCTGTTTTTT.

DNA for the CDR3: TGTGCCAGCAGCCCCTATCAAGTGGGGGAAAATGAGCAGTTCTTC. It specifies CASSPYQVGENEQFF. The chain uses TRBV5-4 and TRBJ2-1; D tentatively reads TRBD1 or TRBD2 (5 bases each). Germline V gives CDR1 SGHNT, CDR2 YYREEE (reference sequence). Trimming left V 4 bases short and J 7 bases short, with 18 bases between. This CDR3 is built from 15 residues.

J is TRBJ1-1 and V is TRBV9; maybe TRBD1 (6 bases). V was shortened by 0 bases and J by 0 bases, with 15 bases between the two germline ends. CDR1 and CDR2 from the germline V gene are SGDLS and YYNGEE. The CDR3 is made up of 17 amino acids. The CDR3 loop is CASSVVDSVYMNTEAFF. The CDR3 coding sequence is TGTGCCAGCAGCGTAGTGGACAGTGTTTACATGAACACTGAAGCTTTCTTT. The whole variable domain, filled in from reference TRBV9 and TRBJ1-1, reads DSGVTQTPKHLITATGQRVTLRCSPRSGDLSVYWYQQSLDQGLQFLIQYYNGEERAKGNILERFSAQQFPDLHSELNLSSLELGDSALYFCASSVVDSVYMNTEAFFGQGTRLTVV.

In this sample, this clone turned up once. This chain uses TRBV4-2 with TRBJ1-4; D is unclear. The germline V gene encodes CDR1 LGHNA and CDR2 YNFKEQ. V was trimmed by 2 bases and J by 0 bases, leaving 13 bases between them. CDR3 size: 17 residues. The DNA of the CDR3 is TGTGCCAGCAGCCAAACGCAATACATCTCAACTAATGAAAAACTGTTTTTT. Protein product: CASSQTQYISTNEKLFF.

The genes are TRBV5-1 and TRBJ2-1; D remains ambiguous. The CDR3 has 13 residues. CDR1 is SGHRS and CDR2 is YFSETQ in the germline V gene. The V and J ends lost 2 bases and 6 bases respectively, with 9 bases between them. In DNA form, the CDR3 reads TGCGCCAGCAGCTTCAGCACCGTCAATGAGCAGTTCTTC. Residues: CASSFSTVNEQFF.

This clone showed up just a few times. This chain uses TRBV28 with TRBJ2-5; D might be TRBD1 or TRBD2, each matching 5 bases. CDR1 and CDR2 (germline): MDHEN, SYDVKM. This CDR3 is 18 amino acids long. V lost 4 bases, J lost 5 bases, and 26 bases lay in between. Here the CDR3 DNA reads TGTGCCAGCAGTTCATCAGACGGGACGCATGAATCGGGGGAGACCCAGTACTTC. Translation: CASSSSDGTHESGETQYF. The full variable domain, rest sourced from reference TRBV28 and TRBJ2-5, is DVKVTQSSRYLVKRTGEKVFLECVQDMDHENMFWYRQDPGLGLRLIYFSYDVKMKEKGDIPEGYSVSREKKERFSLILESASTNQTSMYLCASSSSDGTHESGETQYFGPGTRLLVL.

This clone was seen only a few times. This chain links TRBV6-1 with TRBJ2-7; tentative D call: TRBD1 (6 bases). The germline gives CDR1 MNHNS, CDR2 SASEGT. With 4 bases removed from V and 2 bases from J, the gap between germline ends came to 6 bases. This CDR3 is built from 12 residues. In DNA, the CDR3 is TGTGCCAGCAGTGGGGGGCCCTACGAGCAGTACTTC. Protein product: CASSGGPYEQYF.